Listed below are T cell receptor beta chains from one sample, sequenced in a study of PD-1 blockade in classical Hodgkin lymphoma. Method: immunoSEQ multiplex PCR; TCRdb's copy keeps in-frame clones and lacks some. The sample lists tens of thousands of clones; approximately 70% were seen once. The source material was peripheral blood mononuclear cells (PBMCs), sampled before the fourth cycle of nivolumab. The receptors shown here come from a human donor with classical Hodgkin lymphoma. Both conserved end residues are part of each CDR3. Each record gives: CDR3 DNA, CDR3 protein, D gene, V gene, clone size, J gene. A D gene is named only where the DNA matches it firmly. Not every row has a clone size; where given, it reads once, few, many or a size class.

TGTGCCAGCAGTGACATCTGGGGCAATGAGCAGTTCTTC CASSDIWGNEQFF NA TRBV6-4 NA TRBJ2-1
TGTGCCAGCAGCTTCGGACCTAAGACCTACGAGCAGTACTTC CASSFGPKTYEQYF NA TRBV11-1 NA TRBJ2-7
TGTGCCAGCAGCTATCGACAGGGGCCGAGCACAGATACGCAGTATTTT CASSYRQGPSTDTQYF TRBD1 TRBV7-2 NA TRBJ2-3
TGTGCCAGCAGATCCACCTCGGGAGCCAATTCACCCCTCCACTTT CASRSTSGANSPLHF NA TRBV2 few TRBJ1-6
TGTGCCAGTAGTCCCTACCCCGGGGGGGCCGGGCACGAGCAGTACTTC CASSPYPGGAGHEQYF TRBD2 TRBV19 NA TRBJ2-7
TGTGCCATCCTCCCCTCCGTCCCGCGGGGCTACACCTTC CAILPSVPRGYTF NA TRBV6-4 NA TRBJ1-2
TGTGCCAGCAGTTACAGGACAGGGTACTCACCCCTCCACTTT CASSYRTGYSPLHF TRBD1 TRBV6-5 NA TRBJ1-6
TGTGCCAGCAGTTTATCACAGGGACTGAACACTGAAGCTTTCTTT CASSLSQGLNTEAFF NA TRBV27 NA TRBJ1-1
TGTGCCAGCGGGACGGACAGGGAGGTGTCCTATAATTCACCCCTCCACTTT CASGTDREVSYNSPLHF TRBD1 TRBV2 NA TRBJ1-6
TGTGCCAGCAAAAACCAGAGGGGGAACACTGAAGCTTTCTTT CASKNQRGNTEAFF NA TRBV27 few TRBJ1-1
TGCGCCAGCAGCCAAGTCCGGGACCCCTATAATTCACCCCTCCACTTT CASSQVRDPYNSPLHF NA TRBV4-3 NA TRBJ1-6
TGTGCCAGCTCACCCGCTAGCTTGAACACCGGGGAGCTGTTTTTT CASSPASLNTGELFF NA TRBV18 few TRBJ2-2
TGTGCCAGCAGTTTCGGGGGGCTGGCTGGAAAACTGTTTTTT CASSFGGLAGKLFF NA TRBV28 few TRBJ1-4
TGCGCCAGCAGCCAAGAACAGGGGGCATGGGAGCAGTTCTTC CASSQEQGAWEQFF TRBD1 TRBV4-1 NA TRBJ2-1
TGCGCCAGCAGCTTGGTGACTAGCGGTGCCACCGGGGAGCTGTTTTTT CASSLVTSGATGELFF TRBD2 TRBV5-1 NA TRBJ2-2
TGCGCCAGCAGCTTACAGGGTCCTGAAAAACTGTTTTTT CASSLQGPEKLFF NA TRBV5-1 few TRBJ1-4
TGTGCCAGCACCGCCCATAGCACAGATACGCAGTATTTT CASTAHSTDTQYF NA TRBV7-9 NA TRBJ2-3
TGTGCCATCAGGGTTCGAGGGGAAGACACTGAAGCTTTCTTT CAIRVRGEDTEAFF NA TRBV10-3 few TRBJ1-1
TGTGCCAGCAGCTTAATAGGTCTCCATGAGCAGTTCTTC CASSLIGLHEQFF NA TRBV7-3 NA TRBJ2-1
TGTGCCAGTACCCTAAATCCCGGGCCGCAAAGTTCACCCCTCCACTTT CASTLNPGPQSSPLHF NA TRBV19 NA TRBJ1-6
TGTGCCAGCGGGAGAGACCAGATCTACAATGAGCAGTTCTTC CASGRDQIYNEQFF NA TRBV7-8 NA TRBJ2-1
TGTGCCAGCTCACCGGGACTAGAGGACAATGAGCAGTTCTTC CASSPGLEDNEQFF TRBD2 TRBV18 many TRBJ2-1
TGTGCCAGCGCGTGGGGCCTTAATGAAAAACTGTTTTTT CASAWGLNEKLFF NA TRBV7-9 NA TRBJ1-4
TGCGCCAGCAGCTTTGAATCAGGGGAAATCCCCTACGAGCAGTACTTC CASSFESGEIPYEQYF NA TRBV5-1 once TRBJ2-7
TGTGCCAGCAGCCCGACCCCGACTGGCGGGGGGAACACCGGGGAGCTGTTTTTT CASSPTPTGGGNTGELFF TRBD2 TRBV11-2 NA TRBJ2-2
TGTGCCAGCAGTTCGTTTACAGCAACTAATGAAAAACTGTTTTTT CASSSFTATNEKLFF NA TRBV28 medium-sized TRBJ1-4
TGCGCCAGCAGTGATCCCGGGACGGATTCCTACGAGCAGTACTTC CASSDPGTDSYEQYF NA TRBV10-2 NA TRBJ2-7
TGTGCCAGCGGGTGGGGACAGGATATTAGTGAAAAACTGTTTTTT CASGWGQDISEKLFF TRBD1 TRBV2 NA TRBJ1-4
TGTGCCAGCAGTCTAACCGGGACAGGGGACACCGGGGAGCTGTTTTTT CASSLTGTGDTGELFF TRBD1 TRBV6-6 large TRBJ2-2
TGTGCCAGCGCCTCACTGAGTGGGTCGTCACCCCTCCACTTT CASASLSGSSPLHF NA TRBV27 few TRBJ1-6
TGTGCCATCAGTGAGTGGAGCCTCCGGGACCGGGAGAAAACATCTCCTGGGACTGAAGCTTTCTTT CAISEWSLRDREKTSPGTEAFF NA TRBV10-3 NA TRBJ1-1
TGTGCCAGTAGTATAGAGACAGGGCCCAACACTGAAGCTTTCTTT CASSIETGPNTEAFF TRBD1 TRBV19 NA TRBJ1-1
TGTGCCAGCAGCGGGAAGGGGCGGGGGGCCGCCGGGGAGCTGTTTTTT CASSGKGRGAAGELFF TRBD2 TRBV9 NA TRBJ2-2
TGTGCCAGCAGTGAAGAGGCAGGGAGCTCCTATAATTCACCCCTCCACTTT CASSEEAGSSYNSPLHF NA TRBV2 medium-sized TRBJ1-6
TGTGCCAGCAGCCAAAACCCGACAGTTTTCTACGAGCAGTACTTC CASSQNPTVFYEQYF NA TRBV6-5 once TRBJ2-7
TGTGCCAGCAGTGAATTGGGGGCAGGGTATAACGATGAGCAGTTCTTC CASSELGAGYNDEQFF NA TRBV2 NA TRBJ2-1
TGTGCCAGCAGCTTAGTGGGGGGCACAGATACGCAGTATTTT CASSLVGGTDTQYF NA TRBV7-9 once TRBJ2-3
TGTGCCAGCAGCCAGGGACGGGTCATGAACACTGAAGCTTTCTTT CASSQGRVMNTEAFF NA TRBV6-5 NA TRBJ1-1
TGTGCCAGCAGTCAAGGGGGCGATTTTTCTCCAGCTTTCTTT CASSQGGDFSPAFF TRBD1 TRBV9 NA TRBJ1-1
TGTGCCAGCAGCTTAGGACATGGGCTCGGGGAGCTGTTTTTT CASSLGHGLGELFF NA TRBV7-9 NA TRBJ2-2
TGTGCCAGCAGGAAACAGGGGGCTGGCTATGGCTACACCTTC CASRKQGAGYGYTF TRBD1 TRBV6-1 NA TRBJ1-2
TGTGCCAGCAGATGGACAGGGGGTCCCACGGATACGCAGTATTTT CASRWTGGPTDTQYF TRBD1 TRBV25-1 NA TRBJ2-3
TGTGCCAGCAGCGAGGGACAGGCTACCACAGATACGCAGTATTTT CASSEGQATTDTQYF TRBD1 TRBV7-3 NA TRBJ2-3
TGTGCCACCGACAGTGCTAACTATGGCTACACCTTC CATDSANYGYTF NA TRBV11-2 NA TRBJ1-2
TGTGCCAGCAGCTTCGGGGAGGCCACTGAAGCTTTCTTT CASSFGEATEAFF NA TRBV11-1 NA TRBJ1-1
TGTGCCAGCAGCTTGGACCCGGACCAGGGGACAGATACGCAGTATTTT CASSLDPDQGTDTQYF NA TRBV7-6 NA TRBJ2-3
TGTGCCAGCATTGGACAGTCTAGCACAGATACGCAGTATTTT CASIGQSSTDTQYF NA TRBV28 NA TRBJ2-3
TGTGCCAGCAGCTTTCTACGGGGGATAGGCAATCAGCCCCAGCATTTT CASSFLRGIGNQPQHF NA TRBV11-3 once TRBJ1-5
TGTGCCAGCAGCTCCACCGGAGGCGGCACAGATACGCAGTATTTT CASSSTGGGTDTQYF NA TRBV7-3 few TRBJ2-3
TGTGCCAGCAGCTTACAGGGATGGGGCTCTAGCGGGGACTACGAGCAGTACTTC CASSLQGWGSSGDYEQYF TRBD2 TRBV13 few TRBJ2-7